These 15 T cell receptor beta chains were sequenced from one sample in a study of CD8 T cells in Susac syndrome. Reverse transcription of roughly 0.5 to 1 ug RNA was carried out with random hexamers. TCRdb re-derived calls from the immunoSEQ multiplex PCR reads in MiXCR, one entry per CDR3 protein. The table has under 350,000 distinct CDR3 sequences, 90% to 95% seen once. The source material was CD4+ T cells from PBMCs. The receptor source for this set is a human donor with multiple sclerosis.

The chain combines TRBV20-1 with TRBJ1-6; the match to TRBD1 covers 8 bases. The CDR3 is 15 residues long. The V gene end was trimmed by 4 bases and the J gene end by 9 bases; junction bases not matched to a gene: 11. The germline V gene has CDR1 DFQATT and CDR2 SNEGSKA (reference sequence). The CDR3 sequence: CSANGQGNLGSPLHF. CDR3 sequence (DNA): TGCAGTGCTAACGGACAGGGAAATTTAGGTTCACCCCTCCACTTT.

This chain joins TRBV12-3 or TRBV12-4 and TRBJ1-2; D may be TRBD1 (5 bases). This CDR3 is built from 13 residues. Trimming stripped 5 bases from V and 6 bases from J, with 13 bases between. The CDR3: CASSPRVGDGYTF. Here the CDR3 DNA reads TGTGCCAGCAGTCCTCGGGTAGGGGATGGCTACACCTTC.

The rearrangement joins TRBV4-1 to TRBJ2-1; D not certain. V shed 2 bases and J shed 1 base, with 15 bases lying between them. The CDR3 spans 17 residues. Per the germline V gene, CDR1 is MGHRA and CDR2 is YSYEKL. The DNA of the CDR3 is TGCGCCAGCAGCCAATACCCTACGGTTCAATCCTACAATGAGCAGTTCTTC. Translation gives CASSQYPTVQSYNEQFF.

This chain links TRBV19 with TRBJ1-1; D perhaps matches TRBD1 (6 bases). Germline CDR1 is LNHDA and CDR2 is SQIVND (reference sequence). The V and J ends lost 3 bases and 4 bases respectively, with 15 bases between them. The CDR3 length is 15 residues. CDR3 in amino acids: CASSMAGGAGTEAFF. As DNA, the CDR3 is TGTGCCAGTAGTATGGCGGGGGGCGCGGGCACTGAAGCTTTCTTT.

The chain joins TRBV19 to TRBJ2-1; 9 bases align to TRBD2. CDR3 length: 14 residues. Germline assignment: CDR1 LNHDA and CDR2 SQIVND (reference sequence). Germline trimming cut 10 bases from V and 0 bases from J; bases unmatched to any gene: 4. Here the CDR3 reads CATQAGGSYNEQFF. CDR3 nucleotide sequence: TGTGCCACCCAAGCGGGAGGCTCCTACAATGAGCAGTTCTTC.

J is TRBJ2-7 and V is TRBV14, with TRBD1 identical over 9 bases. The germline gives CDR1 SGHDN, CDR2 FVKESK. The CDR3 is 16 amino acids. V lost 3 bases and J lost 3; bases outside the gene matches: 9. The CDR3 DNA reads as TGTGCCAGCAGCCACGGCCCTCCGGGACAGGGCTACGAGCAGTACTTC. Translating gives CASSHGPPGQGYEQYF. Full variable domain (rest looked up from reference TRBV14 and TRBJ2-7): EAGVTQFPSHSVIEKGQTVTLRCDPISGHDNLYWYRRVMGKEIKFLLHFVKESKQDESGMPNNRFLAERTGGTYSTLKVQPAELEDSGVYFCASSHGPPGQGYEQYFGPGTRLTVT.

This chain connects TRBV6-5 to TRBJ2-7; weak D call: TRBD1 (6 bases). The CDR3 runs 13 residues. V was pared by 5 bases and J by 3 bases, with 11 bases between. The V gene's germline CDR1 is MNHEY and CDR2 SVGAGI. The CDR3 sequence is CASSRDIYYEQYF. The CDR3 bases are TGTGCCAGCAGTCGGGACATATACTACGAGCAGTACTTC.

V and J are TRBV4-1 and TRBJ1-5, with TRBD1 identical over 8 bases. The CDR3 covers 19 residues. V lost 3 bases, J lost 1 base, and 14 bases stayed unmatched. The germline gives CDR1 MGHRA, CDR2 YSYEKL. This chain's CDR3 is CASSHLIARGPRSNQPQHF. The CDR3 DNA is TGCGCCAGCAGCCACCTGATAGCCAGGGGGCCTCGGAGCAATCAGCCCCAGCATTTT.

The chain couples TRBV12-3 or TRBV12-4 to TRBJ2-3; 8 nucleotides align to TRBD2. With 8 bases clipped from V and 4 bases from J, the junction kept 17 bases outside the gene matches. The CDR3 consists of 17 residues. The CDR3 here is CASENYHGTSGPDTQYF. In DNA, the CDR3 is TGTGCCAGCGAAAACTATCACGGGACTAGTGGTCCAGATACGCAGTATTTT.

The V call is TRBV6-5, the J call TRBJ1-2, with 7 nucleotides matching TRBD1. This CDR3 has 17 amino acids. Trimming at V came to 5 bases and at J to 4 bases, leaving 16 bases not matched to a gene. The germline V gene encodes CDR1 MNHEY and CDR2 SVGAGI. CDR3 DNA: TGTGCCAGCAGTCACCGGGACAGCGCTCTGGTTAGCTATGGCTACACCTTC. Translation: CASSHRDSALVSYGYTF.

The chain recombines TRBV3-1 with TRBJ2-5, with 10 nucleotides matching TRBD1. Germline CDR1 and CDR2: LGHDT and YNNKEL (reference sequence). With 2 bases clipped from V and 4 bases from J, the junction kept 4 bases outside the gene matches. This CDR3 comprises 15 residues. The CDR3 DNA sequence: TGTGCCAGCAGCCAAACCCGGACAGGGGGAGAGACCCAGTACTTC. Translated: CASSQTRTGGETQYF.

The chain carries TRBV3-1 and TRBJ1-3; D is undetermined. This CDR3 region has 14 residues. Trimming stripped 5 bases from V and 1 base from J, with 9 bases between. Germline V gives CDR1 LGHDT, CDR2 YNNKEL (reference sequence). CDR3 in amino acids: CASSALSSGNTIYF. DNA of the CDR3: TGTGCCAGCAGCGCCCTTAGTTCTGGAAACACCATATATTTT.

The chain uses TRBV18 and TRBJ1-1; D is ambiguous. This CDR3 has 14 residues. Germline assignment: CDR1 KGHSH and CDR2 LQKENI. Trimming stripped 3 bases from V and 1 base from J, with 9 bases between. The CDR3 sequence is CASSPGPWNTEAFF. DNA for the CDR3: TGTGCCAGCTCACCCGGGCCATGGAACACTGAAGCTTTCTTT.

The rearrangement uses TRBV24-1 and TRBJ2-1; D possibly matches TRBD1 or TRBD2 (5 bases each). Trimming shortened V by 8 bases and J by 5 bases, and 12 bases separated the two germline ends. Germline CDR1 and CDR2: KGHDR and SFDVKD. The CDR3 spans 13 residues. In DNA, the CDR3 is TGTGCCACCAAAAGCTGGGGGAACAATGAGCAGTTCTTC. Protein sequence: CATKSWGNNEQFF.

The J gene is TRBJ2-1, the V gene TRBV18; 8 bases map to TRBD1. Germline CDR1 KGHSH, CDR2 LQKENI. The CDR3 covers 13 residues. The V segment lost 6 bases and the J segment 10 bases; nucleotides outside the gene matches: 8. This CDR3 reads CASSNYRDREQFF. CDR3 DNA: TGTGCCAGCTCTAATTACCGGGACAGGGAGCAGTTCTTC.